The text below deals with one T cell receptor (beta chain). Its antigen is unknown. The sample belongs to a study of CD8+ T cells in alopecia areata. Study overall: At a dose of 5 to 10 mg twice daily, oral tofacitinib was given to treated patients.

Study-wide findings and caveats: One nonresponder makes the tie between baseline CD8+ expansion and response uncertain.

The CDR3 covers 12 residues. Germline lookup yields CDR1 KGHSH and CDR2 LQKENI. V was clipped by 3 bases and J by 5 bases, with 7 bases between them. As to treatment: oral pan-JAK inhibitor, 5-10 mg twice daily. Extracted RNA was reverse transcribed into cDNA, the sequencing template. The table came from immunoSEQ multiplex PCR; TCRdb's copy has only in-frame clones and leaves some out. Here the sample spans over 95,000 clones, 56% being singletons. V gene TRBV18 combines with J gene TRBJ2-5; D unresolved. The TCR was taken from a human donor with alopecia areata. The material was CD4+ T cells sorted from blood, obtained at week 24, from a patient treated with tofacitinib. The CDR3 sequence: CASSPPQETQYF. The DNA of the CDR3 is TGTGCCAGCTCACCCCCCCAGGAGACCCAGTACTTC.